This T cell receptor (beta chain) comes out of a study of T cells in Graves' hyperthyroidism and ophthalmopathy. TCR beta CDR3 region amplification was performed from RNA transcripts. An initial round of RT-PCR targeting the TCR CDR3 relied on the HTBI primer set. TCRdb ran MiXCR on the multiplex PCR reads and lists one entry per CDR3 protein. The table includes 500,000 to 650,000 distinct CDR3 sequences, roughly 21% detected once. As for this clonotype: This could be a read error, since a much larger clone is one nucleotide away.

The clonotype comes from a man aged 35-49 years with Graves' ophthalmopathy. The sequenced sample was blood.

CDR3 in DNA: TGTGCCAGCGGCAAGGAGCGTTACAATGAGCAGTTCTTC. Translating gives CASGKERYNEQFF. The chain employs TRBV6-2 or TRBV6-3 and TRBJ2-1, with D uncertain. This CDR3 has 13 residues. CDR1 MNHEY and CDR2 SVGEGT come from the germline V gene. Trimming took off 8 bases at V and 4 bases at J, with 12 bases between the two ends.